This T cell receptor (beta chain) was sequenced in a study of T cells after yellow fever vaccination. Study details: The SMART-Seq v4 Ultra Low Input method served to prepare the low-cell-number fractions.

The study's findings and limits: Clones from primary vaccination mostly reappeared after the booster (about 97% CD4, approximately 91% CD8). The study noted that FACS-sorted repertoires could contain abundant clonotypes contaminating from the bulk population.

TCRdb re-called the 5' RACE reads with MiXCR, one entry per CDR3 protein. Of around 250,000 distinct CDR3 sequences in the sample, about 7.1% were seen once. This clonotype appeared a few times. What it recognizes is unknown. The receptor comes from a man between 25 and 39 years old who received the YFV17D yellow fever vaccine. The sample consisted of CD4+ T cells sorted from PBMCs, taken 15 days after the yellow fever booster vaccination.

The CDR3 protein is CASSLVYRARTDTQYF. CDR3 in DNA: TGTGCCAGCAGCTTAGTATACAGGGCGAGGACAGATACGCAGTATTTT. V usage is TRBV7-8 and J usage is TRBJ2-3; D perhaps matches TRBD1 (6 bases). This CDR3 has 16 amino acids. The ends were cut back, 1 base at V and 3 bases at J, with 14 bases in the middle. Looked up from germline, CDR1 is SGHVS and CDR2 is FQNEAQ.